These 30 T cell receptor beta chains came from one sample sequenced in a study of blood T cell repertoires in COVID-19. Some clones are missing from TCRdb's copy, which holds only in-frame ones; the method was immunoSEQ multiplex PCR. The sample consists of over 150,000 clones, roughly 80% of them appearing once. The sample was peripheral blood. Receptor source: a woman at least 80 years old with acute or convalescent COVID-19.

This clone was counted only a few times. The rearrangement uses TRBV5-6 and TRBJ1-6; possible D gene TRBD1, 5 bases. The CDR3 has 18 residues. The germline gives CDR1 SGHDT, CDR2 YYEEEE. V shed 3 bases and J shed 10 bases, with 26 bases lying between them. The CDR3 reads CASSSIGLRIGGSSPLHF. DNA of the CDR3: TGTGCCAGCAGCTCCATCGGACTCCGGATCGGGGGAAGCTCACCCCTCCACTTT.

The V call is TRBV24-1, the J call TRBJ2-3; D is possibly TRBD1 (5 bases). CDR1 is KGHDR and CDR2 is SFDVKD in the germline V gene. CDR3 length: 16 residues. V was cut by 5 bases and J by 5 bases, with 19 bases left in between. CDR3 sequence reads: CATSGAGHVSGDTQYF. The DNA for the CDR3 is TGTGCCACCAGTGGGGCCGGACACGTAAGTGGAGATACGCAGTATTTT.

The chain is built from TRBV6-5 and TRBJ2-1; tentatively, D is TRBD1 (6 bases). The CDR3 has 15 residues. CDR1 and CDR2 from the germline V gene are MNHEY and SVGAGI. Trimming took 5 bases from V and 4 from J, leaving 15 bases between them. The CDR3 DNA sequence: TGTGCCAGCAGTAGCCGGGACACCGATTACAATGAGCAGTTCTTC. It translates to CASSSRDTDYNEQFF.

V and J are TRBV10-3 and TRBJ1-2, with 8 bases lining up with TRBD1. V lost 4 bases and J lost 4; bases outside the gene matches: 5. This CDR3 is 14 amino acids long. CDR1 ENHRY and CDR2 SYGVKD come from the germline V gene. CDR3 loop: CAISAGDRGYGYTF. The CDR3 DNA reads as TGTGCCATCAGTGCGGGCGACAGGGGCTATGGCTACACCTTC.

The V gene is TRBV15, the J gene TRBJ2-2; D is undetermined. Trimming took 5 bases from V and 2 from J, leaving 15 bases between them. The CDR3 runs to 16 residues. CDR1 LNHNV and CDR2 YYDKDF come from the germline V gene (reference sequence). The CDR3 spells CATSSDLGRNTGELFF. CDR3 DNA sequence: TGTGCCACCAGCTCCGATCTTGGCAGAAACACCGGGGAGCTGTTTTTT.

This clone came up a few times. The chain couples TRBV7-2 to TRBJ2-7, with TRBD2 matching over 13 bases. Germline values: CDR1 SGHTA, CDR2 FQGNSA. The junction had 7 bases not matched to a gene; V was cut back by 3 bases and J by 5 bases. There are 16 residues in the CDR3. The CDR3 DNA is TGTGCCAGCAGCTTTCCACTAGCGGGGGGGCCGAACGAGCAGTACTTC. It is translated as CASSFPLAGGPNEQYF. The full variable domain, its missing parts supplied by reference TRBV7-2 and TRBJ2-7, is GAGVSQSPSNKVTEKGKDVELRCDPISGHTALYWYRQSLGQGLEFLIYFQGNSAPDKSGLPSDRFSAERTGGSVSTLTIQRTQQEDSAVYLCASSFPLAGGPNEQYFGPGTRLTVT.

V and J are TRBV7-3 and TRBJ2-1; 10 bases fit TRBD1. V lost 3 bases and J lost 1; bases outside the gene matches: 0. The CDR3 is 15 residues long. Germline-derived CDR1 and CDR2 are SGHTA and FQGTGA. This CDR3 reads CASSLDRGSYNEQFF. The CDR3 bases are TGTGCCAGCAGCTTGGACAGGGGGTCCTACAATGAGCAGTTCTTC.

The chain couples TRBV5-6 to TRBJ1-3; 7 nucleotides align to TRBD1. The CDR3 has 16 amino acids. The germline V gene encodes CDR1 SGHDT and CDR2 YYEEEE. The V and J ends lost 0 bases and 3 bases, in that order; junction bases with no gene match: 6. The CDR3 spells CASSLALGGGGNTIYF. The CDR3 DNA reads as TGTGCCAGCAGCTTGGCCCTAGGGGGCGGTGGAAACACCATATATTTT. The whole variable domain, remainder taken from reference TRBV5-6 and TRBJ1-3, is DAGVTQSPTHLIKTRGQQVTLRCSPKSGHDTVSWYQQALGQGPQFIFQYYEEEERQRGNFPDRFSGHQFPNYSSELNVNALLLGDSALYLCASSLALGGGGNTIYFGEGSWLTVV.

This chain joins TRBV5-6 and TRBJ2-7, with 7 bases matching TRBD1. Germline V gene data show CDR1 as SGHDT and CDR2 as YYEEEE. V gave up 3 bases and J gave up 3 bases; unmatched junction bases: 9. This CDR3 has 15 residues. The CDR3 loop is CASSYLTGSNYEQYF. CDR3 DNA sequence: TGTGCCAGCAGCTACCTGACAGGGTCGAACTACGAGCAGTACTTC.

This chain connects TRBV4-2 to TRBJ2-1, with D perhaps TRBD1 (5 bases). The germline V gene encodes CDR1 LGHNA and CDR2 YNFKEQ. The germline V and J ends were trimmed by 1 base and 9 bases, with 16 bases remaining between them. The CDR3 extends over 15 amino acids. CDR3 sequence reads: CASSQVDSSYGEQFF. The CDR3 coding sequence is TGTGCCAGCAGCCAAGTAGACAGTTCATACGGTGAGCAGTTCTTC.

The rearrangement joins TRBV2 to TRBJ1-1, with D unresolved. Germline-derived CDR1 and CDR2 are SNHLY and FYNNEI. This CDR3 has 14 residues. V was clipped by 4 bases and J by 2 bases, with 11 bases between them. The CDR3 here is CASSVAEKNTEAFF. In DNA form, the CDR3 reads TGTGCCAGCAGTGTGGCAGAAAAAAACACTGAAGCTTTCTTT.

The chain links TRBV5-5 to TRBJ1-2; a weak D match, TRBD1 (5 bases). Trimming removed 2 bases at V and 4 bases at J, with 9 bases between. Germline V gene lookup returns CDR1 SGHKS and CDR2 YYEKEE (reference sequence). The CDR3 is 13 amino acids. CDR3 DNA sequence: TGTGCCAGCAGCTTAGGGGAATCCTATGGCTACACCTTC. It translates to CASSLGESYGYTF.

The DNA of the CDR3 is TGTGCCAGCAGAGCGGGAAACGAGCAGTACTTC. This translates into CASRAGNEQYF. The gene calls are TRBV7-2 and TRBJ2-7; 7 nucleotides align to TRBD2. Germline lookup yields CDR1 SGHTA and CDR2 FQGNSA. Trimming at V came to 6 bases and at J to 5 bases, leaving 1 base not matched to a gene. The CDR3 consists of 11 residues. Full variable domain (remainder filled in from reference TRBV7-2 and TRBJ2-7): GAGVSQSPSNKVTEKGKDVELRCDPISGHTALYWYRQSLGQGLEFLIYFQGNSAPDKSGLPSDRFSAERTGGSVSTLTIQRTQQEDSAVYLCASRAGNEQYFGPGTRLTVT.

This chain links TRBV18 with TRBJ1-6; 7 nucleotides match TRBD1. Per the germline V gene, CDR1 is KGHSH and CDR2 is LQKENI. With V trimmed by 6 bases and J by 5 bases, 13 bases remained unmatched. There are 17 residues in the CDR3. DNA of the CDR3: TGTGCCAGCTCCCGCGGTACAGGGGCGGTAGATAATTCACCCCTCCACTTT. Translated: CASSRGTGAVDNSPLHF.

This clone is a singleton in its sample. The rearrangement uses TRBV30 and TRBJ1-6; possible D gene TRBD1, 5 bases. V dropped 1 base and J dropped 6 bases, with 10 bases sitting between them. The germline CDR1 and CDR2 sequences are GTSNPN and SVGIG (reference sequence). The CDR3 runs 14 residues. The CDR3 coding sequence is TGTGCCTGGAGTGAGGAAGGGGTTAATTCACCCCTCCACTTT. Its translation is CAWSEEGVNSPLHF.

The V gene is TRBV7-2, the J gene TRBJ1-1; D perhaps matches TRBD1 (6 bases). V gave up 5 bases and J gave up 5 bases, with 15 bases separating them. This CDR3 is 14 amino acids long. Looked up from germline, CDR1 is SGHTA and CDR2 is FQGNSA. CDR3 sequence (DNA): TGTGCCAGCAGCCCTTGGGGGCGCGGGACTGAAGCTTTCTTT. This encodes CASSPWGRGTEAFF.

The V gene is TRBV7-2, the J gene TRBJ2-5, with 10 nucleotides matching TRBD1. The V and J ends lost 5 bases and 6 bases, in that order; junction bases with no gene match: 9. The CDR3 has 15 residues. Germline loops: CDR1 SGHTA, CDR2 FQGNSA. The CDR3 bases are TGTGCCAGCAGCCCGCCGGGACAGGGGTTAAAGACCCAGTACTTC. Its translation: CASSPPGQGLKTQYF.

This chain uses TRBV28 with TRBJ2-2; 15 positions match TRBD2. The V gene's germline CDR1 is MDHEN and CDR2 SYDVKM. The CDR3 length is 20 residues. The V segment lost 4 bases and the J segment 1 base; nucleotides outside the gene matches: 10. CDR3: CASSSNPGTSGGKNTGELFF. CDR3 in DNA: TGTGCCAGCAGTTCGAACCCCGGGACTAGCGGGGGGAAGAACACCGGGGAGCTGTTTTTT.

This chain uses TRBV2 with TRBJ2-5; D ambiguous. The CDR3 consists of 13 residues. V shed 4 bases and J shed 5 bases, with 11 bases lying between them. Per germline, CDR1 SNHLY and CDR2 FYNNEI. The CDR3 DNA follows: TGTGCCAGCAGTGGCGAGGTCGGGGAGACCCAGTACTTC. Its translation: CASSGEVGETQYF.

The chain employs TRBV21-1 and TRBJ1-5; the D call in the table, TRBD1, was not verified against the DNA. TRBV21-1 is a pseudogene. The CDR3 is made up of 17 amino acids. The CDR3 coding sequence is TGTGCCAGCAGCACTCGGGCCACAGGGCACCGCAATCAGCCCCAGCATTTT. Translating gives CASSTRATGHRNQPQHF.

J is TRBJ1-3 and V is TRBV6-2 or TRBV6-3; D ambiguous. The length of the CDR3 is 15 residues. Germline CDR1 MNHEY, CDR2 SVGEGT. V was clipped by 6 bases and J by 2 bases, with 14 bases between them. CDR3 sequence: CASSTTRSAGNTIYF. Written as DNA, the CDR3 is TGTGCCAGCAGCACCACTAGGAGCGCTGGAAACACCATATATTTT.

The chain combines TRBV15 with TRBJ2-1; TRBD2 matches 8 bases. CDR3 size: 16 residues. Trimming removed 0 bases from V and 4 bases from J; junction bases left unmatched: 5. Looked up from germline, CDR1 is LNHNV and CDR2 is YYDKDF (reference sequence). The CDR3 DNA sequence: TGTGCCACCAGCAGAGATCGGGTAGCGGGATACAATGAGCAGTTCTTC. Its translation is CATSRDRVAGYNEQFF.

CDR3 residues: CASSRGTGSQETQYF. In nucleotides, the CDR3 is TGCGCCAGCAGCCGAGGGACAGGGAGCCAAGAGACCCAGTACTTC. This chain uses TRBV4-3 with TRBJ2-5; TRBD1 agrees at 9 bases. The CDR3 runs to 15 residues. V lost 4 bases and J lost 1; bases outside the gene matches: 4. Per the germline V gene, CDR1 is LGHNA and CDR2 is YSLEER.

This sequence joins TRBV11-2 and TRBJ1-2; D gene uncertain. Germline assignment: CDR1 SGHAT and CDR2 FQNNGV. Trimming shortened V by 2 bases and J by 0 bases, and 7 bases separated the two germline ends. CDR3 length equals 14 residues. The CDR3 loop is CASSLMAANYGYTF. The CDR3 DNA reads TGTGCCAGCAGCTTAATGGCAGCTAACTATGGCTACACCTTC.

This chain connects TRBV12-5 to TRBJ2-3; D is possibly TRBD2 (6 bases). The germline CDR1 and CDR2 sequences are LGHNT and FRNRAP. The CDR3 extends over 13 amino acids. V lost 6 bases to trimming and J lost 2 bases, with 9 bases between them. The CDR3 region is CASGRGDTDTQYF. The CDR3 DNA reads as TGTGCTAGTGGGCGGGGAGACACAGATACGCAGTATTTT.

This sequence joins TRBV6-2 or TRBV6-3 and TRBJ1-2; tentative D call: TRBD1 (6 bases). Per germline, CDR1 MNHEY and CDR2 SVGEGT. CDR3 length equals 14 residues. V lost 3 bases and J lost 0, with 8 bases in between. CDR3 loop: CASSYQGTNYGYTF. In DNA, the CDR3 is TGTGCCAGCAGTTATCAGGGGACTAACTATGGCTACACCTTC.

This clone was detected a few times. The V call is TRBV19, the J call TRBJ1-1; D gene unclear. The CDR3 covers 15 residues. Germline loops: CDR1 LNHDA, CDR2 SQIVND (reference sequence). Trimming took off 1 base at V and 0 bases at J, with 9 bases between the two ends. The CDR3 spells CASSIAAAMNTEAFF. The CDR3 nucleotides read TGTGCCAGTAGTATAGCAGCGGCGATGAACACTGAAGCTTTCTTT. The entire variable domain, with the rest obtained from reference TRBV19 and TRBJ1-1, is as follows: DGGITQSPKYLFRKEGQNVTLSCEQNLNHDAMYWYRQDPGQGLRLIYYSQIVNDFQKGDIAEGYSVSREKKESFPLTVTSAQKNPTAFYLCASSIAAAMNTEAFFGQGTRLTVV.

The gene calls are TRBV5-6 and TRBJ1-6; the D is unclear. V was clipped by 4 bases and J by 9 bases, with 23 bases between them. The CDR3 is 17 residues long. Germline CDR1 SGHDT, CDR2 YYEEEE. CDR3 nucleotide sequence: TGTGCCAGCAGCGCTGGTGTTTCCGGGATACTGGGTTCACCCCTCCACTTT. It specifies CASSAGVSGILGSPLHF.

This chain uses TRBV6-6 with TRBJ1-6; D not certain. Germline V CDR1 and CDR2: MNHNY, SVGAGI (reference sequence). The CDR3 spans 14 residues. Trimming pared 8 bases from V and 10 bases from J, leaving 18 bases between. The CDR3 sequence: CASVPPGGESPLHF. The CDR3 DNA follows: TGTGCCAGCGTTCCTCCGGGAGGTGAATCACCCCTCCACTTT.

The J gene is TRBJ1-4, the V gene TRBV7-9; 8 bases align to TRBD1. This CDR3 spans 14 amino acids. CDR1 and CDR2 from the germline V gene are SEHNR and FQNEAQ (reference sequence). The V segment lost 4 bases and the J segment 5 bases; nucleotides outside the gene matches: 3. The CDR3 here is CASSSWDRNEKLFF. The CDR3 DNA follows: TGTGCCAGCAGCTCGTGGGACAGGAATGAAAAACTGTTTTTT. Complete variable domain (other parts from reference TRBV7-9 and TRBJ1-4): DTGVSQNPRHKITKRGQNVTFRCDPISEHNRLYWYRQTLGQGPEFLTYFQNEAQLEKSRLLSDRFSAERPKGSFSTLEIQRTEQGDSAMYLCASSSWDRNEKLFFGSGTQLSVL.